Sequencing of this T cell receptor beta chain was carried out in a study of T cells in Graves' hyperthyroidism and ophthalmopathy. Broader study findings: Blood shared most expanded thyroid clonotypes above 0.001. Ophthalmopathy was identified by the model a median 6.5 months ahead of onset.

The TCR beta CDR3 regions underwent amplification using RNA transcripts as the source. The primer set for the first-round RT-PCR of the TCR CDR3 was HTBI. TCRdb passed the multiplex PCR reads through MiXCR, listing each CDR3 protein once. This sample has hundreds of thousands of distinct CDR3 sequences, with about 45% found just once. With regard to this clonotype: Its antigen is still unknown.

Trimming removed 3 bases from V and 0 bases from J, with 15 bases in between. The CDR3 spans 16 residues. Looked up from germline, CDR1 is SEHNR and CDR2 is FQNEAQ (reference sequence). Those patients with uncontrolled infection, other autoimmune disease, pregnancy or lactation were excluded. Diagnoses were made from clinical symptoms, serum measures (thyroxine and TRAb), thyroid ultrasound and orbital computed tomography. The V gene is TRBV7-9, the J gene TRBJ2-7, with a possible D match to TRBD1 (5 bases). The sequencing input was peripheral blood or thyroid tissue (not recorded which). The origin of this receptor is an adult man with Graves' disease, either hyperthyroidism or ophthalmopathy (not recorded which). CDR3 nucleotide sequence: TGTGCCAGCAGCTTGATGGTGCAGGGATTCTCCTACGAGCAGTACTTC. It translates to CASSLMVQGFSYEQYF. Drawing the rest from reference TRBV7-9 and TRBJ2-7, the complete variable domain is DTGVSQNPRHKITKRGQNVTFRCDPISEHNRLYWYRQTLGQGPEFLTYFQNEAQLEKSRLLSDRFSAERPKGSFSTLEIQRTEQGDSAMYLCASSLMVQGFSYEQYFGPGTRLTVT.